The rows below give T cell receptor beta chains drawn from one sample of a study of CD8 T cells in Susac syndrome. TCRdb reanalysed the immunoSEQ multiplex PCR reads using MiXCR and keeps one entry per CDR3 protein. Of 140,000 to 150,000 distinct CDR3 sequences in the sample, roughly 96% were seen once. Sequenced input: CD4+ T cells from PBMCs. These receptors were obtained from a human donor with multiple sclerosis. The CDR3 runs from the conserved cysteine through the conserved F or W. Fields, in order: J gene, clone size, V gene, D gene, CDR3 protein, CDR3 DNA. A D gene is named only where the DNA matches it firmly. A clone size is listed for some rows: how often the clone was seen (once, few, many), or a class if it is expanded.

TRBJ2-1 | . | TRBV6-4 | . | CASSDRGLSRYNEQFF | TGTGCCAGCAGTGACCGTGGACTATCAAGGTACAATGAGCAGTTCTTC
TRBJ2-7 | . | TRBV5-6 | . | CASSLAGQNYEQYF | TGTGCCAGCAGCTTGGCCGGGCAGAACTACGAGCAGTACTTC
TRBJ2-7 | . | TRBV5-4 | TRBD1 | CASSAMTGVYYEQYF | TGTGCCAGCAGCGCGATGACAGGGGTCTACTACGAGCAGTACTTC
TRBJ1-1 | . | TRBV6-6 | . | CASSYSQGGYEAFF | TGTGCCAGCAGTTACTCGCAAGGGGGATATGAAGCTTTCTTT
TRBJ2-1 | . | TRBV29-1 | TRBD1 | CSVVRQGADNEQFF | TGCAGCGTTGTTCGGCAGGGGGCCGACAATGAGCAGTTCTTC
TRBJ2-7 | . | TRBV9 | TRBD1 | CASSVAARDRASEQYF | TGTGCCAGCAGCGTAGCCGCCCGGGACAGGGCCAGCGAGCAGTACTTC
TRBJ2-3 | . | TRBV7-3 | TRBD1 | CASSPRVRDRATDTQYF | TGTGCCAGCAGCCCGCGGGTCCGCGACAGGGCCACAGATACGCAGTATTTT
TRBJ2-7 | . | TRBV11-2 | . | CASSLDYVYEQYF | TGTGCCAGCAGCTTAGACTACGTCTACGAGCAGTACTTC
TRBJ2-7 | . | TRBV11-1 | . | CASRSRDEQYF | TGTGCCAGCCGGTCGAGGGACGAGCAGTACTTC
TRBJ1-1 | . | TRBV12-3/TRBV12-4 | . | CASNLSGGAQVTEAFF | TGTGCCAGCAACCTAAGCGGGGGGGCCCAGGTCACTGAAGCTTTCTTT
TRBJ2-1 | . | TRBV29-1 | . | CSFYWGNEQFF | TGCAGCTTCTATTGGGGGAATGAGCAGTTCTTC
TRBJ2-2 | once | TRBV18 | TRBD1 | CASSYRGQRTGELFF | TGTGCCAGCTCTTACAGGGGGCAACGCACCGGGGAGCTGTTTTTT
TRBJ2-4 | once | TRBV11-2 | . | CASSLWRPLAKNIQYF | TGTGCCAGCAGCTTATGGAGACCGCTAGCCAAAAACATTCAGTACTTC
TRBJ2-2 | . | TRBV18 | . | CASSPPAPPTTGELFF | TGTGCCAGCTCACCACCGGCGCCCCCTACCACCGGGGAGCTGTTTTTT
TRBJ1-6 | . | TRBV7-3 | TRBD1 | CASSRDRAPNSPLHF | TGTGCCAGCAGTAGAGACAGGGCCCCGAATTCACCCCTCCACTTT
TRBJ1-1 | . | TRBV30 | TRBD1 | CAWIYRGDPNTEAFF | TGTGCCTGGATCTACAGGGGTGATCCAAACACTGAAGCTTTCTTT
TRBJ2-3 | . | TRBV3-1 | . | CASSPAGLTSTDTQYF | TGTGCCAGCAGCCCCGCCGGACTAACTAGCACAGATACGCAGTATTTT
TRBJ2-7 | . | TRBV7-2 | TRBD2 | CASSLVGLADYEQYF | TGTGCCAGCAGCTTAGTTGGACTAGCGGACTACGAGCAGTACTTC
TRBJ1-2 | . | TRBV5-4 | . | CASSQDNYGYTF | TGTGCCAGCAGCCAGGACAACTATGGCTACACCTTC
TRBJ1-1 | . | TRBV13 | . | CASSLSGATEAFF | TGTGCCAGCAGCTTGTCAGGGGCCACTGAAGCTTTCTTT
TRBJ1-3 | . | TRBV20-1 | . | CSARVGRGNSGNTIYF | TGCAGTGCTAGAGTGGGGCGGGGTAACTCTGGAAACACCATATATTTT
TRBJ2-1 | . | TRBV30 | . | CAWSHGTANEQFF | TGTGCCTGGAGTCACGGGACTGCCAATGAGCAGTTCTTC
TRBJ1-5 | once | TRBV9 | . | CASSVRDGQPQHF | TGTGCCAGCAGCGTCAGGGACGGTCAGCCCCAGCATTTT
TRBJ2-1 | . | TRBV20-1 | . | CSATKVSSYNEQFF | TGCAGTGCCACGAAGGTGTCCTCCTACAATGAGCAGTTCTTC
TRBJ2-7 | . | TRBV27 | . | CASSPRRIYEQYF | TGTGCCAGCAGTCCCCGACGGATCTACGAGCAGTACTTC